What follows describes a single T cell receptor beta chain. Its target is unknown. The data were obtained in a study of cytomegalovirus exposure and HLA in healthy donors. PCR amplification relied on 60 Vbeta primers (plus 13 Jbeta primers). Clones were read by immunoSEQ multiplex PCR, and TCRdb kept only the in-frame ones, dropping some. The sample carries approximately 130,000 clones, roughly 79% recorded once. Study-level findings and limits: Fewer N-insertions than the approximately 700-donor mean were reportedly shown by an Asian-associated ancestry cluster in a later analysis.

V was cut by 7 bases and J by 14 bases, with 15 bases left in between. The length of the CDR3 is 11 residues. Germline CDR1 and CDR2: MNHEY and SVGAGI. The sample consisted of PBMCs. This chain links TRBV6-5 with TRBJ2-1, with D possibly matching TRBD1 (6 bases). This clonotype was obtained from a boy younger than 10 in good health and CMV-seronegative. The CDR3 loop is CASNHRDNEFF. The CDR3 DNA sequence: TGTGCCAGCAATCACCGGGACAATGAGTTCTTC.